The 2 T cell receptor beta chains below all came from one sample that was sequenced in a study of OX40 agonist ivuxolimab in advanced cancers. The protocol was immunoSEQ multiplex PCR, while the TCRdb copy is restricted to in-frame clones and leaves out a portion. The table includes more than 60,000 clones, over 75% detected once. This specimen consisted of CD4+ or CD8+ T cells sorted from blood, obtained in a trial of the OX40 agonist ivuxolimab. These receptors were taken from an adult with an advanced solid tumor such as melanoma, head and neck, liver or kidney cancer.

The genes are TRBV7-9 and TRBJ2-4; D is perhaps TRBD2 (5 bases). The CDR3 runs to 17 residues. Germline CDR1 reads SEHNR; CDR2 reads FQNEAQ (reference sequence). The V end was cut by 3 bases, the J end by 0 bases, with 15 bases between. CDR3 bases: TGTGCCAGCAGCTTCGGTCCGGGATCAGTAGCCAAAAACATTCAGTACTTC. This translates into CASSFGPGSVAKNIQYF.

The V call is TRBV11-1, the J call TRBJ2-2, with TRBD1 matching 8 bases. Germline CDR1 and CDR2: SGHAT and FQDESV (reference sequence). This CDR3 is 16 amino acids long. The trim removed 5 bases at V and 4 bases at J, leaving 9 bases unmatched. CDR3 sequence (DNA): TGTGCCAGCAGCCTAACCAGGGGGCTGGGCACCGGGGAGCTGTTTTTT. This gives the protein CASSLTRGLGTGELFF. The variable domain in full, completed from reference TRBV11-1 and TRBJ2-2, reads EAEVAQSPRYKITEKSQAVAFWCDPISGHATLYWYRQILGQGPELLVQFQDESVVDDSQLPKDRFSAERLKGVDSTLKIQPAELGDSAMYLCASSLTRGLGTGELFFGEGSRLTVL.